This TCR beta chain was captured by sequencing in a study of blood T cell repertoires in COVID-19. CDR1 and CDR2 (germline): GTSNPN, SVGIG (reference sequence). This CDR3 spans 15 amino acids. Unmatched junction bases numbered 4, after V lost 0 bases and J lost 0 bases. Profiling relied on immunoSEQ multiplex PCR, and the TCRdb table lists in-frame clones only, not all of them. Here the sample spans roughly 330,000 clones, about 87% being singletons. Participants had their cohort set by participant-reported clinical history. Symptom resolution, clearance, or two negative PCRs marked the recovered donors of Cohort 3.

The sample taken for sequencing was PBMCs or T cells enriched from blood (not recorded which). The V and J genes are TRBV30 and TRBJ1-1, with 7 nucleotides matching TRBD1. The TCR was taken from a woman in her twenties or thirties who had recovered from COVID-19. CDR3 sequence (DNA): TGTGCCTGGAGTGTACGGGGACAGATGAACACTGAAGCTTTCTTT. Protein: CAWSVRGQMNTEAFF.